This TCR beta chain emerged from a study of CD8+CD57+ T cells in acquired aplastic anemia. The template for TCR beta VDJ and CDR3 sequence profiling was genomic DNA. MiXCR was run by TCRdb on the reads, yielding one entry per CDR3 protein. The sample shows about 160,000 distinct CDR3 sequences, roughly half of them seen only once. Patients included in sequencing had previously demonstrated CD8+CD57+ cell expansion by flow cytometry. After removal of 11 bases from V and 1 base from J, the junction contained 8 bases not matched to a gene. CDR3 length equals 15 residues. Germline assignment: CDR1 SEHNR and CDR2 FQNEAQ (reference sequence). This clonotype was seen at least ten times.

This TCR was recovered from a human donor with aplastic anemia. This chain joins TRBV7-9 and TRBJ2-2; 9 bases agree with TRBD2. Sequencing input: sorted CD4+, CD8+, or CD8+CD57+ T cells (not recorded which) from PBMCs. In DNA, the CDR3 is TGTGCCGGGACGAGTAGCGGGGGGAACACCGGGGAGCTGTTTTTT. This translates into CAGTSSGGNTGELFF.